The clone carrying this T cell receptor (beta chain) was seen a handful of times. Antigen: not known. V lost 0 bases and J 0 bases, leaving 6 bases between the germline ends. This CDR3 comprises 14 residues. Germline CDR1 is SGHRS and CDR2 is YFSETQ. The data belong to a study of shared clonotypes between healthy human individuals. The genomic DNA of each subset was split evenly across several immunoSEQ plates. In the study's own analysis: Junction-only immunoSEQ data arrived without quality scores, meaning filtering differed. Clones were sequenced by immunoSEQ multiplex PCR, and TCRdb holds only the in-frame ones, with some missing. V and J calls and clone size are as listed in that table; D and trimming were resolved from the DNA. The sample holds 2,500,000 or so clones, approximately 94% seen once. Findings and caveats of the study: Some clonotypes were shared by all four sorted-subset donors, while others were not shared. The non-shared ones had lower generation probabilities than the shared ones. Between a few donors, naive CD4 clonotypes were shared at a level of approximately 5%.

The sequenced sample consisted of naive CD4+ T cells from PBMCs. Specified subset: CD45RA+ positively selected. This sequence originates from a young man in good health. Some clones in this sample may be carry-over from other donors' samples. The genes are TRBV5-1 and TRBJ1-1; D unresolved. The CDR3 region is CASSLEPVNTEAFF. The CDR3 DNA reads TGCGCCAGCAGCTTGGAGCCGGTGAACACTGAAGCTTTCTTT.